A selection of T cell receptor beta chains follows, all from one sample in a study of blood T cell repertoires in COVID-19. Some clones are missing from TCRdb's copy, which holds only in-frame ones; the method was immunoSEQ multiplex PCR. The sample contains about 74,000 clones, 90% of which appear only once. Sequencing input: peripheral blood. The receptor set was obtained from a man aged 50-60 years with acute or convalescent COVID-19. Each CDR3 is given without its conserved first and last residue.

V gene	J gene	CDR3 protein
TRBV11-3	TRBJ1-1	ASSPRQGGEAF
TRBV5-4	TRBJ1-6	ASSLSRDRVSPLH
TRBV7-9	TRBJ2-7	ASSLGGDRSYEQY
TRBV10-3	TRBJ2-2	AISLSGSTGELF
TRBV6-1	TRBJ1-3	ASSEVAGRTGNTIY
TRBV9	TRBJ1-2	ASSTRDRPDGYT
TRBV11-3	TRBJ2-1	ASSLADRDEQF
TRBV27	TRBJ2-2	ASSLAGTGELF
TRBV9	TRBJ1-6	ASSVGQDNSPLH
TRBV27	TRBJ2-5	ASSPRQGGRETQY
TRBV27	TRBJ1-5	ASSLKKGRGQPQH
TRBV6-1	TRBJ1-5	ASSESGGSNQPQH
TRBV27	TRBJ2-1	ASSSRGRGGHEQF
TRBV9	TRBJ2-3	ASSVAVTRTDTQY
TRBV7-9	TRBJ2-2	ASSSTGVGTGELF
TRBV7-4	TRBJ1-6	ASSTLNRGEPRVGGYSPLH
TRBV6-6	TRBJ1-4	ASSPRQGWREKLF
TRBV7-9	TRBJ2-5	ASSASGEPQETQY
TRBV7-6	TRBJ2-7	ASSPNLLPDSPDEQY
TRBV18	TRBJ2-5	ASSRPDRGETQY
TRBV7-2	TRBJ1-1	ASSYRGFPEAF
TRBV6-2/TRBV6-3	TRBJ1-5	ASSFNRAGQPQH
TRBV6-5	TRBJ1-2	ASTTPGNYGYT
TRBV28	TRBJ1-3	ASSLSGTGLLWLGNTIY
TRBV29-1	TRBJ2-3	SVEKGVNTDTQY
TRBV19	TRBJ1-1	ASRDNMNTEAF
TRBV5-1	TRBJ2-2	ASSLTGAGELF
TRBV6-5	TRBJ1-1	ASSSAAGGTEAF
TRBV25-1	TRBJ1-2	ASRGQGRNGYT
TRBV7-2	TRBJ1-1	ASSEAGTGMGEAF
TRBV25-1	TRBJ1-2	ASSLGTNYGYT
TRBV14	TRBJ2-2	ASSQASASGSFTGELF
TRBV10-1	TRBJ2-7	ASSEAGTSSYEQY
TRBV9	TRBJ1-4	ASSPTWGREKLF
TRBV15	TRBJ1-6	ATSTGTFNSPLH
TRBV7-9	TRBJ1-2	ASSAAGQGYGYT
TRBV20-1	TRBJ1-2	SASRGGQGGINYGYT
TRBV7-9	TRBJ1-2	ASSRGTGYYT
TRBV2	TRBJ1-6	ASSEARTNSPLH
TRBV3-1/TRBV3-2	TRBJ2-3	ASTGLGMTDTQY
TRBV7-3	TRBJ2-5	ASSLGTGGWETQY
TRBV20-1	TRBJ2-7	SASYSAGASYEQY
TRBV6-5	TRBJ2-3	ASSYGRGSTDTQY
TRBV3-1/TRBV3-2	TRBJ2-1	ASSYSASSYNEQF
TRBV19	TRBJ1-6	ASSSQGADNSPLH
TRBV29-1	TRBJ2-1	SVDFGLEQF
TRBV21-1	TRBJ1-4	ASTDRGRDEKLF
TRBV15	TRBJ2-3	ATSVGQGADTQY
TRBV10-1	TRBJ1-4	ASSESRRGNEKLF
TRBV7-6	TRBJ2-6	ASSLDTVSGANVLT
TRBV3-1/TRBV3-2	TRBJ1-5	ASSARGSNQPQH
TRBV7-2	TRBJ1-4	ASSLNGGRWFEKLF
TRBV10-3	TRBJ2-3	AISETGDRGVTDTQY
TRBV2	TRBJ2-7	ASSGDKPYEQY
TRBV4-3	TRBJ2-1	ASSQKAPWTSGGYEQF
TRBV5-4	TRBJ2-1	ASSLVHRGEVF
TRBV7-9	TRBJ1-3	ASSLTTGDAGNTIY
TRBV28	TRBJ2-2	ASSSAPLAGGMNTGELF
TRBV5-6	TRBJ2-7	ASSEAGLQGEQY
TRBV11-2	TRBJ1-2	ASSLTGRAASYGYT